This is a list of T cell receptor beta chains from one sample in a study of post-analysis software for immune sequencing data. TCRdb reprocessed the PCR reads with MiXCR, giving one entry per CDR3 protein. The top ten hold around an eighth of the sample, which has about 400,000 distinct CDR3 sequences, roughly 36% seen once. Sequences were obtained from blood. All receptors derive from a girl between 5 and 17 years old with multiple sclerosis. CDR3s include the opening cysteine and the closing phenylalanine or tryptophan. Each record gives: V gene, J gene, CDR3 protein.

TRBV6-1	TRBJ2-3	CASRARDGLMTDTQYF
TRBV4-1	TRBJ2-3	CASSSSAGGITDTQYF
TRBV27	TRBJ2-5	CASSLGAGKQETQYF
TRBV5-1	TRBJ1-2	CASSGEGQANYGYTF
TRBV6-5	TRBJ2-4	CASSYSGQGAWYF
TRBV27	TRBJ1-5	CASSFIGDNQPQHF
TRBV12-3/TRBV12-4	TRBJ1-1	CASSPRQGAEAFF
TRBV6-5	TRBJ2-2	CASSYFGELFF
TRBV3-1	TRBJ2-3	CASSPSGVADTQYF
TRBV7-9	TRBJ1-2	CASSLAQINYGYTF
TRBV7-2	TRBJ2-5	CASSSWTGPGEQYF
TRBV4-1	TRBJ2-3	CASSQKGLTDTQYF
TRBV10-3	TRBJ1-2	CAISEGTGGLLYGYTF
TRBV20-1	TRBJ2-7	CSALALFTGTGQEQYF
TRBV6-2/TRBV6-3	TRBJ2-5	CASGGLAEVLETQYF
TRBV7-8	TRBJ1-6	CASSSRDRTTSPLHF
TRBV12-3/TRBV12-4	TRBJ2-1	CATHGGGSYNEQFF
TRBV6-2/TRBV6-3	.	CASTTRGWPNYEQYF
TRBV7-2	TRBJ2-7	CASKRDRESYEQYF
TRBV4-3	TRBJ2-4	CASSPSTSTGNIQYF
TRBV13	TRBJ2-7	CASSLVGPDLPYEQYF
TRBV25-1	TRBJ2-7	CASSEYQGMEQYF
TRBV12-5	TRBJ1-2	CASGASQDLVGGYTF
TRBV6-1	TRBJ2-6	CASRKQGSGANVPTF